This TCR beta chain was observed in a study of CD8 T cells in Susac syndrome. Reverse transcription used roughly 0.5 to 1 ug RNA and random hexamers. The CDR3 of TCR beta was amplified by immunoSEQ multiplex PCR across 54 Vbeta and 13 Jbeta. MiXCR, applied by TCRdb to the immunoSEQ multiplex PCR reads, yields one record per CDR3 protein. The sample lists under 200,000 distinct CDR3 sequences, 90% to 95% occurring once. The CDR3 is 13 residues long. The V end was cut by 0 bases, the J end by 7 bases, with 10 bases between. CDR1 is DFQATT, CDR2 SNEGSKA, per germline (reference sequence). The TCR was taken from a human donor with Susac syndrome. Sequences were obtained from CD4+ T cells from PBMCs. The chain couples TRBV20-1 to TRBJ2-1; D is unclear. CDR3 amino acids: CSARDYARNEQFF. The CDR3 DNA reads as TGCAGTGCTAGAGATTACGCACGGAATGAGCAGTTCTTC.